This paragraph reports one TCR beta chain. Germline and junction disagree at one end, which may indicate a read error. There are 15 residues in the CDR3. The data originate from a study of molecular identifiers for immune sequencing clone quantification. Each CDR3 protein is one row after TCRdb ran MiXCR on the PCR reads. The sample holds about half a million distinct CDR3 sequences, about 26% seen once. The chain recombines TRBV12-3 or TRBV12-4 with TRBJ1-2; weak D call: TRBD1 (5 bases). This clonotype was obtained from a human donor in good health. Some libraries in this study had Jurkat cell RNA spiked in. Sample: naive CD8+ T cells from blood, with Jurkat cell RNA spiked in. Noted subset: FACS-sorted CD8+CD4-CCR7+CD45RA+ naive T cells. CDR3 in DNA: TGTGCCAGCAAAGCCGATGGGGGGGATGGATATGGCTACCCCTTC. This sequence encodes CASKADGGDGYGYPF.